The 29 T cell receptor beta chains in this list originate from one sample, sequenced in a study of vaccination and CD4 T cells after COVID-19. The Oncomine TCR Beta short-read assay sequenced DNA from cultured CD4+ T cells. TCRdb reprocessed the PCR reads via MiXCR and lists one record per CDR3 protein. Here the sample spans some 21,000 distinct CDR3 sequences, approximately 42% being singletons. Their target antigens are unknown. Time point described: late sampling 161 to 241 days after vaccination in three convalescent patients. Treatment noted: roughly 10-day PBMC culture with coronavirus spike peptide pools or control peptides (ViraFEST assay). The specimen was CD4+ T cells from blood, cultured in vitro, collected about 7 months after SARS-CoV-2 vaccination. Receptors were obtained from a human donor who had recovered from COVID-19.

This clonotype was seen once. This chain links TRBV20-1 with TRBJ2-1; 10 bases line up with TRBD2. The germline CDR1 and CDR2 sequences are DFQATT and SNEGSKA (reference sequence). Trimming took 3 bases from V and 3 from J; bases not matched to a gene: 8. The CDR3 totals 16 residues. CDR3 protein: CSARGPPSGGYNEQFF. The CDR3, as DNA: TGCAGTGCTAGGGGCCCCCCTAGCGGGGGCTACAATGAGCAGTTCTTC.

This chain joins TRBV20-1 and TRBJ2-7; D ambiguous. CDR3 length: 13 residues. Trimming removed 5 bases from V and 6 bases from J, with 17 bases in between. The germline CDR1 and CDR2 sequences are DFQATT and SNEGSKA (reference sequence). CDR3 coding DNA: TGCAGTGCTCTTTTAAGTACGGCAGGCGAGCAGTACTTC. Its translation is CSALLSTAGEQYF.

The chain has TRBV20-1 and TRBJ1-2; D ambiguous. This CDR3 has 11 residues. The germline V gene has CDR1 DFQATT and CDR2 SNEGSKA (reference sequence). The CDR3 spells CSSDGIYGYTF. The DNA for the CDR3 is TGCAGCTCCGACGGAATCTATGGCTACACCTTC.

V is TRBV7-9 and J is TRBJ2-7; 8 bases match TRBD1. Per germline, CDR1 SEHNR and CDR2 FQNEAQ (reference sequence). The CDR3 length is 13 residues. Trimming at V came to 4 bases and at J to 7 bases, leaving 6 bases not matched to a gene. DNA of the CDR3: TGTGCCAGCAGCTCGACAGGGGCTGGTGAGCAGTACTTC. This translates into CASSSTGAGEQYF.

The V call is TRBV29-1, the J call TRBJ2-3; 10 bases match TRBD2. The CDR3 runs 15 residues. Germline CDR1 is SQVTM and CDR2 is ANQGSEA. The trim removed 3 bases at V and 5 bases at J, leaving 8 bases unmatched. Written as DNA, the CDR3 is TGCAGCGTTGAGGGTCGAGCGGGAGGGATAGATACGCAGTATTTT. The encoded protein is CSVEGRAGGIDTQYF.

CDR3 DNA sequence: TGTGCCAGTAGTATAGTTATCCCCAGCAATCAGCCCCAGCATTTT. Protein sequence: CASSIVIPSNQPQHF. The rearrangement links TRBV19 to TRBJ1-5, with D hard to call. CDR3 length equals 15 residues. Looked up from germline, CDR1 is LNHDA and CDR2 is SQIVND (reference sequence). Trimming left V 1 base short and J 1 base short, with 8 bases between.

The V and J genes are TRBV20-1 and TRBJ2-1; no reliable D call. There are 13 residues in the CDR3. The V end lost 3 bases, the J end lost 3 bases, and 9 bases lay between the germline ends. CDR1 and CDR2 (germline): DFQATT, SNEGSKA (reference sequence). The CDR3 nucleotides read TGCAGTGCTAGCCCAACTAACTACAATGAGCAGTTCTTC. Translation gives CSASPTNYNEQFF.

CDR3 residues: CASGAARNYGYTF. CDR3 sequence (DNA): TGTGCCAGTGGGGCAGCGAGAAACTATGGCTACACCTTC. The chain couples TRBV19 to TRBJ1-2, with a possible D match to TRBD1 (5 bases). In germline, CDR1 is LNHDA, CDR2 SQIVND (reference sequence). The CDR3 spans 13 residues. Trimming shortened V by 8 bases and J by 2 bases, and 12 bases separated the two germline ends.

The rearrangement uses TRBV6-2 or TRBV6-3 and TRBJ1-2; D gene ambiguous. Germline CDR1 and CDR2: MNHEY and SVGEGT. This CDR3 has 15 amino acids. The V end lost 6 bases, the J end lost 4 bases, and 18 bases lay between the germline ends. CDR3 DNA sequence: TGTGCCAGCAGATCCCCCCCTCCTCTTCGCTATGGCTACACCTTC. It is translated as CASRSPPPLRYGYTF.

This clonotype was observed a single time. V is TRBV27 and J is TRBJ2-7; possibly TRBD1 for D (6 bases). The CDR3 consists of 14 residues. Trimming left V 2 bases short and J 0 bases short, with 8 bases between. From germline, CDR1 is MNHEY and CDR2 SMNVEV (reference sequence). CDR3 coding DNA: TGTGCCAGCAGTTTAGTGGACAGCTCCTACGAGCAGTACTTC. This gives the protein CASSLVDSSYEQYF.

The chain carries TRBV20-1 and TRBJ1-1; tentative D call: TRBD1 (5 bases). Trimming removed 6 bases at V and 2 bases at J, with 19 bases between. The CDR3 contains 15 residues. Germline V gives CDR1 DFQATT, CDR2 SNEGSKA (reference sequence). The CDR3 DNA sequence: TGCAGTGCGCAGACAGCTTACTTAGTAAACACTGAAGCTTTCTTT. Protein sequence: CSAQTAYLVNTEAFF.

Within the sample, this clonotype is medium-sized (0.01 to 0.1%). V usage is TRBV20-1 and J usage is TRBJ2-2; D is undetermined. There are 13 residues in the CDR3. Per germline, CDR1 DFQATT and CDR2 SNEGSKA (reference sequence). Trimming pared 4 bases from V and 7 bases from J, leaving 13 bases between. DNA for the CDR3: TGCAGTGCTATTGAAAATGGGGTCGGGGAGCTGTTTTTT. Amino acids: CSAIENGVGELFF.

This clonotype was counted between two and nine times. The chain links TRBV4-1 to TRBJ2-1; 9 bases fit TRBD2. The ends lost 7 bases at V and 10 bases at J; junction bases unmatched: 11. The germline gives CDR1 MGHRA, CDR2 YSYEKL. CDR3 length: 14 residues. The CDR3 spells CASNQAGGQVEQFF. The CDR3, as DNA: TGCGCCAGCAACCAGGCGGGAGGGCAGGTGGAGCAGTTCTTC.

This chain links TRBV20-1 with TRBJ2-3; perhaps TRBD2 as D (6 bases). The CDR3 spans 14 residues. The germline V gene has CDR1 DFQATT and CDR2 SNEGSKA (reference sequence). The V and J ends lost 1 base and 0 bases respectively, with 8 bases between them. The CDR3 here is CSARVAGSTDTQYF. The CDR3 DNA follows: TGCAGTGCTAGAGTTGCGGGAAGCACAGATACGCAGTATTTT.

J is TRBJ2-7 and V is TRBV20-1, with TRBD1 matching 9 bases. The CDR3 has 14 residues. Germline V gives CDR1 DFQATT, CDR2 SNEGSKA (reference sequence). The trim removed 0 bases at V and 3 bases at J, leaving 3 bases unmatched. In nucleotides, the CDR3 is TGCAGTGCTAGAGACTCGGGACAGGGCTACGAGCAGTACTTC. Amino acid sequence: CSARDSGQGYEQYF.

This clonotype has only a few counts. The chain has TRBV6-1 and TRBJ2-2; no reliable D call. Germline CDR1 and CDR2: MNHNS and SASEGT. The CDR3 length is 13 residues. V was pared by 8 bases and J by 0 bases, with 7 bases between. The chain's CDR3 is CASGAANTGELFF. CDR3 in DNA: TGTGCCAGCGGAGCTGCGAACACCGGGGAGCTGTTTTTT.

V gene TRBV28 combines with J gene TRBJ1-5, with D perhaps TRBD1 (6 bases). This CDR3 is built from 15 residues. The V gene's germline CDR1 is MDHEN and CDR2 SYDVKM. The V gene lost 2 bases and the J gene lost 2 bases, with 10 bases spanning the gap. Here the CDR3 reads CASSLGGAGNQPQHF. The DNA for the CDR3 is TGTGCCAGCAGTTTAGGGGGGGCCGGCAATCAGCCCCAGCATTTT.

The chain uses TRBV20-1 and TRBJ1-5; possible D gene TRBD1, 6 bases. The V end lost 2 bases, the J end lost 4 bases, and 15 bases lay between the germline ends. Per germline, CDR1 DFQATT and CDR2 SNEGSKA (reference sequence). This CDR3 spans 15 amino acids. The CDR3 sequence: CSARRVGGGNQPQHF. Here the CDR3 DNA reads TGCAGTGCTAGAAGGGTGGGAGGGGGGAATCAGCCCCAGCATTTT.

By proportion, this clonotype is large. This chain connects TRBV15 to TRBJ2-5, with 7 bases fitting TRBD2. The CDR3 sequence is 13 residues long. Germline-derived CDR1 and CDR2 are LNHNV and YYDKDF (reference sequence). J lost 5 bases, V lost 5 bases, and 5 bases had no gene match. CDR3 sequence (DNA): TGTGCCACCAGCGACGTGGGGGGGGAGACCCAGTACTTC. It is translated as CATSDVGGETQYF.

CDR3 loop: CASSSGLAPYEQYF. In DNA form, the CDR3 reads TGTGCCAGCAGCTCTGGACTAGCCCCCTACGAGCAGTACTTC. The chain uses TRBV7-6 and TRBJ2-7, with TRBD2 matching 8 bases. V was clipped by 4 bases and J by 2 bases; unmatched bases: 4. The CDR3 totals 14 residues. From germline, CDR1 is SGHVS and CDR2 FNYEAQ. Variable domain in full (rest from reference TRBV7-6 and TRBJ2-7): GAGVSQSPRYKVTKRGQDVALRCDPISGHVSLYWYRQALGQGPEFLTYFNYEAQQDKSGLPNDRFSAERPEGSISTLTIQRTEQRDSAMYRCASSSGLAPYEQYFGPGTRLTVT.

This clonotype showed up just a few times. The V and J genes are TRBV28 and TRBJ1-1, with D uncertain. V gave up 3 bases and J gave up 2 bases, with 13 bases separating them. Germline CDR1 and CDR2: MDHEN and SYDVKM. CDR3 length: 15 residues. This chain's CDR3 is CASSFSWAGNTEAFF. CDR3 nucleotides: TGTGCCAGCAGTTTTTCGTGGGCGGGAAACACTGAAGCTTTCTTT.

The V gene is TRBV7-2, the J gene TRBJ2-1; D uncertain. V was trimmed by 0 bases and J by 7 bases, leaving 7 bases between them. The CDR3 totals 13 residues. The germline V gene encodes CDR1 SGHTA and CDR2 FQGNSA. The CDR3 bases are TGTGCCAGCAGCTTAGCTCGGCGAAATGAGCAGTTCTTC. This translates into CASSLARRNEQFF.

The chain carries TRBV6-2 or TRBV6-3 and TRBJ2-5, with 10 positions matching TRBD2. The CDR3 runs 16 residues. V lost 7 bases to trimming and J lost 8 bases; unmatched junction nucleotides: 16. CDR1 is MNHEY, CDR2 SVGEGT, per germline. CDR3: CASIKTSGTAGGTQYF. In nucleotides, the CDR3 is TGTGCCAGCATTAAAACTAGCGGGACCGCCGGGGGAACCCAGTACTTC.

This clonotype showed up just a few times. V and J are TRBV5-4 and TRBJ2-7; weak D call: TRBD1 (6 bases). CDR1 SGHNT and CDR2 YYREEE come from the germline V gene (reference sequence). Trimming pared 0 bases from V and 3 bases from J, leaving 10 bases between. This CDR3 is built from 14 residues. The CDR3 sequence: CASSLARGDYEQYF. CDR3 nucleotide sequence: TGTGCCAGCAGCTTGGCCAGGGGAGACTACGAGCAGTACTTC.

A few counts support this clonotype. The V gene is TRBV20-1, the J gene TRBJ2-5; the D call may be TRBD1 or TRBD2 (6 bases each). The CDR3 extends over 16 amino acids. Germline CDR1 is DFQATT and CDR2 is SNEGSKA (reference sequence). Trimming took off 0 bases at V and 4 bases at J, with 18 bases between the two ends. This CDR3 reads CSARDLGGGERETQYF. The DNA for the CDR3 is TGCAGTGCTAGAGACCTCGGGGGCGGGGAGAGAGAGACCCAGTACTTC.

This clonotype was seen only a few times. The J gene is TRBJ1-5, the V gene TRBV20-1, with D hard to call. This CDR3 has 14 residues. Trimming shortened V by 2 bases and J by 3 bases, and 11 bases separated the two germline ends. Germline values: CDR1 DFQATT, CDR2 SNEGSKA (reference sequence). This CDR3 reads CSARRAGTNQPQHF. CDR3 coding DNA: TGCAGTGCTAGAAGGGCCGGAACCAATCAGCCCCAGCATTTT.

The rearrangement links TRBV7-9 to TRBJ2-1; D is unclear. Germline values: CDR1 SEHNR, CDR2 FQNEAQ (reference sequence). CDR3 size: 13 residues. The V end was cut by 1 base, the J end by 3 bases, with 4 bases between. The CDR3 DNA reads as TGTGCCAGCAGCTTAGGAAGCTACAATGAGCAGTTCTTC. Residues: CASSLGSYNEQFF.

This clonotype has a handful of counts. The V and J genes are TRBV25-1 and TRBJ1-5, with 9 positions matching TRBD1. V was pared by 4 bases and J by 7 bases, with 5 bases of the junction left unmatched. CDR1 is MGHDK, CDR2 SYGVNS, per germline. The CDR3 length is 14 residues. CDR3 sequence (DNA): TGTGCCAGCAGTGCGACAGGGGGTACCCAGCCCCAGCATTTT. Translating it yields CASSATGGTQPQHF.

The chain has TRBV6-2 or TRBV6-3 and TRBJ2-7; the match to TRBD1 covers 7 bases. The CDR3 has 14 amino acids. V was pared by 6 bases and J by 4 bases, with 9 bases of the junction left unmatched. Per germline, CDR1 MNHEY and CDR2 SVGEGT. For the CDR3, the DNA is TGTGCCAGCAGAGCTGAAGGGGGCAAGTACGAGCAGTACTTC. Translating it yields CASRAEGGKYEQYF.